The present T cell receptor (beta chain) was sequenced within a study of beta chain features in type 1 diabetes. Expressed TCRB transcripts were sequenced because the isolated RNA had all been reverse transcribed beforehand. The repertoire was sequenced with immunoSEQ multiplex PCR; TCRdb's copy has only in-frame clones and lacks some. Of 250,000 to 300,000 clones listed, about 23% are singletons. About this clone: Its antigen is unidentified.

Study-level results: Researchers could not determine here whether HLA type influences TCRB rearrangement. Type 1 diabetes patients showed a moderate but significant shortening of TCRB CDR3s in all four CD4+ subsets. Within the patient group, naive, central memory and Treg TCRB repertoires appeared more similar to each other than within healthy donors.

CDR1 and CDR2 from the germline V gene are SGHRS and YFSETQ. CDR3 length: 14 residues. Trimming at V came to 0 bases and at J to 2 bases, leaving 1 base not matched to a gene. Each population that was sorted was more than 98% pure. This receptor was obtained from a woman aged 25 to 39 with type 1 diabetes. The sample consisted of naive CD4+ T cells from blood. The chain recombines TRBV5-1 with TRBJ1-2; 7 nucleotides line up with TRBD1. The CDR3 DNA reads as TGCGCCAGCAGCTTGGTGGGACAGAACTATGGCTACACCTTC. Its translation: CASSLVGQNYGYTF.